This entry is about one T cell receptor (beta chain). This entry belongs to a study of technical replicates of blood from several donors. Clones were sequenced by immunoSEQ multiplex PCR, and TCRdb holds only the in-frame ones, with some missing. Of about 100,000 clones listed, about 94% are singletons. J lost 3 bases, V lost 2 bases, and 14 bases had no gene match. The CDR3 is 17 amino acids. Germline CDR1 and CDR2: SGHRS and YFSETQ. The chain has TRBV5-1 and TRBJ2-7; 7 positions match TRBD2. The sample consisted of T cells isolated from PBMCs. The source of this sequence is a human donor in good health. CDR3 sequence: CASSFEMGGGAHYEQYF. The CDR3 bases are TGCGCCAGCAGCTTCGAGATGGGGGGAGGGGCACACTACGAGCAGTACTTC.